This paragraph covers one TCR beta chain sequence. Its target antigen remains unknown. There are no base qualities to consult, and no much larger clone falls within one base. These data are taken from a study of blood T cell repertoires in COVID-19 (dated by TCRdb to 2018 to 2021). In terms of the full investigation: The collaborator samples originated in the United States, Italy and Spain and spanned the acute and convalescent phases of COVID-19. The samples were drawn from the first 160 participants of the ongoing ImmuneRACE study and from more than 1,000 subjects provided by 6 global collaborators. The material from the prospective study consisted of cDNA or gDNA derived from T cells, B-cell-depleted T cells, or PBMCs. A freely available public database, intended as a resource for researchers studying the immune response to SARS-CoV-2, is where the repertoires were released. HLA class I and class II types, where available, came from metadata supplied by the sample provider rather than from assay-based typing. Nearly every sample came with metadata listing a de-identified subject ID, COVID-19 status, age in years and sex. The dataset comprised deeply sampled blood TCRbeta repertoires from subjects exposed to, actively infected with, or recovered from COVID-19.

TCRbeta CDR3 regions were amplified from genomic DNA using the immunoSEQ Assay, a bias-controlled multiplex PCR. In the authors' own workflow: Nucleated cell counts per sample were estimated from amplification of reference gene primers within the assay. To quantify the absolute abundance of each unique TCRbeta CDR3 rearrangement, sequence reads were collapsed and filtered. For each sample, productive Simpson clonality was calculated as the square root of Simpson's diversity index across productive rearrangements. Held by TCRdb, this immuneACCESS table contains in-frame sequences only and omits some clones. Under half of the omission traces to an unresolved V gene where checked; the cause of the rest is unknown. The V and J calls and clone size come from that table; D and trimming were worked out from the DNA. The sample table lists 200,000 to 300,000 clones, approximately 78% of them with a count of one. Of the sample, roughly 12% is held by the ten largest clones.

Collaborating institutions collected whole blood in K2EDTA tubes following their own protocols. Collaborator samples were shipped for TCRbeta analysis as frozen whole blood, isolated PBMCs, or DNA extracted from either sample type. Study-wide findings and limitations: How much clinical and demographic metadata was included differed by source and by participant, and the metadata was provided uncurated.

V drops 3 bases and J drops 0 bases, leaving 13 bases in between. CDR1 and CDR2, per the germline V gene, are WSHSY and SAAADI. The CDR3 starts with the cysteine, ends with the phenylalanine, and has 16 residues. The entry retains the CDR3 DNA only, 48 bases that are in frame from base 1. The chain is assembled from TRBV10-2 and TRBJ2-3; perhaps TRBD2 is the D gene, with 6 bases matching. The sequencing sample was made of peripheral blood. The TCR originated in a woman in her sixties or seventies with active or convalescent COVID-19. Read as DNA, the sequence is TGCGCCAGCAGTGAAAGGAGGGCCATTAGCACAGATACGCAGTATTTT. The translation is CASSERRAISTDTQYF.